This T cell receptor beta chain was retrieved from a study of T-cell reconstitution after alpha-beta-depleted transplantation in children. Overall study findings and caveats: T-cell counts and diversity at one year following transplant were attributed mainly to newly produced T cells. Day-60 TCRbeta diversity that was high in some patients was derived from surviving recipient T cells and thymic progenitors.

This clonotype was found a few times. Its target is not known. The authors prepared the TCRbeta library with unique molecular identifiers. TCRdb redid the calling of the PCR reads with MiXCR, one entry per CDR3 protein. In the table there are some 200,000 distinct CDR3 sequences, about 8.4% of which are singletons. The source was PBMCs, mostly from graft donor cells, collected 360 days after TCRalphabeta/CD19-depleted stem cell transplant. The clonotype originates from a male patient aged 2 to 10 who had a stem cell transplant for acute myeloid leukemia, so the T cells may come from the graft donor.

The CDR3 DNA reads TGTGCCAGCTCACCACGCGCAGAGCAAGAGACCCAGTACTTC. It yields the protein CASSPRAEQETQYF. This rearrangement joins TRBV18 to TRBJ2-5; no firm D call. V dropped 1 base and J dropped 2 bases, with 8 bases sitting between them. The germline V gene encodes CDR1 KGHSH and CDR2 LQKENI. The CDR3 totals 14 residues.